The 27 T cell receptor beta chains below all came from one sample that was sequenced in a study of T cells in Graves' hyperthyroidism and ophthalmopathy. From RNA transcripts, TCR beta CDR3 regions were amplified. TCR CDR3 regions were first amplified by RT-PCR with HTBI primers. TCRdb itself ran the multiplex PCR reads through MiXCR, one entry per CDR3 protein. The sample carries 600,000 or so distinct CDR3 sequences, around 15% recorded once. Sequencing was done on a sample of blood. These receptors were obtained from a woman younger than 45 with Graves' hyperthyroidism.

With respect to this clonotype: This clone may be a read error of a much larger clone one base away. The rearrangement links TRBV11-3 to TRBJ1-1; D call uncertain. Germline values: CDR1 SGHNT, CDR2 YENEEA. The CDR3 length is 13 residues. The V and J ends lost 4 bases and 3 bases respectively, with 9 bases between them. CDR3 DNA sequence: TGTGCCAGCAGCTATACAAGAGACACTGAAGCTTTCTTT. Protein: CASSYTRDTEAFF. The variable domain in full, completed from reference TRBV11-3 and TRBJ1-1, reads EAGVVQSPRYKIIEKKQPVAFWCNPISGHNTLYWYLQNLGQGPELLIRYENEEAVDDSQLPKDRFSAERLKGVDSTLKIQPAELGDSAVYLCASSYTRDTEAFFGQGTRLTVV.

This clonotype was found a few times. The chain links TRBV3-1 to TRBJ2-5, with D perhaps matching TRBD2 (5 bases). Looked up from germline, CDR1 is LGHDT and CDR2 is YNNKEL (reference sequence). The CDR3 length is 14 residues. Trimming took off 1 base at V and 5 bases at J, with 11 bases between the two ends. The CDR3 region has the DNA TGTGCCAGCAGCCAAGTGAGGGCGTCGGAGACCCAGTACTTC. Residues: CASSQVRASETQYF.

This clonotype was observed many times. CDR3 loop: CASSEGLAGVLFF. The CDR3 region has the DNA TGTGCCAGCAGTGAAGGACTAGCGGGAGTATTGTTTTTT. The V call is TRBV2, the J call TRBJ2-2; TRBD2 matches 12 bases. Trimming removed 1 base from V and 15 bases from J; junction bases left unmatched: 3. The germline CDR1 and CDR2 sequences are SNHLY and FYNNEI. CDR3 length: 13 amino acids. The full variable domain, rest sourced from reference TRBV2 and TRBJ2-2, is EPEVTQTPSHQVTQMGQEVILRCVPISNHLYFYWYRQILGQKVEFLVSFYNNEISEKSEIFDDQFSVERPDGSNFTLKIRSTKLEDSAMYFCASSEGLAGVLFFGEGSRLTVL.

Details on this clonotype: A much bigger clone sits one base away, suggesting this may be a read error. The chain recombines TRBV30 with TRBJ2-7; no definite D call. The germline CDR1 and CDR2 sequences are GTSNPN and SVGIG (reference sequence). The CDR3 has 14 residues. CDR3: CPWSYAFGSYEQYF. As DNA, the CDR3 is TGTCCCTGGAGTTACGCCTTTGGTTCCTACGAGCAGTACTTC. The whole variable domain, remainder taken from reference TRBV30 and TRBJ2-7, is SQTIHQWPATLVQPVGSPLSLECTVEGTSNPNLYWYRQAAGRGLQLLFYSVGIGQISSEVPQNLSASRPQDRQFILSSKKLLLSDSGFYLCPWSYAFGSYEQYFGPGTRLTVT.

Many counts were recorded for this clonotype. This sequence joins TRBV20-1 and TRBJ2-7, with 7 bases fitting TRBD2. V lost 0 bases to trimming and J lost 0 bases; unmatched junction nucleotides: 5. The CDR3 contains 15 residues. The V gene's germline CDR1 is DFQATT and CDR2 SNEGSKA (reference sequence). The CDR3 reads CSARDKASGSYEQYF. The CDR3 nucleotides are TGCAGTGCTAGAGATAAGGCTAGCGGCTCCTACGAGCAGTACTTC.

This clonotype appeared a few times. The J gene is TRBJ2-3, the V gene TRBV9; D is perhaps TRBD2 (5 bases). Per the germline V gene, CDR1 is SGDLS and CDR2 is YYNGEE. The CDR3 runs 19 residues. V lost 0 bases, J lost 2 bases, and 22 bases lay in between. CDR3 sequence: CASSVEWSGVQSFTDTQYF. The CDR3 region has the DNA TGTGCCAGCAGCGTAGAGTGGAGCGGCGTCCAAAGCTTCACAGATACGCAGTATTTT.

This clonotype was picked up many times. The chain employs TRBV24-1 and TRBJ2-1; weak D call: TRBD1 (5 bases). Trimming shortened V by 3 bases and J by 1 base, and 12 bases separated the two germline ends. The CDR3 is 16 residues long. Germline V CDR1 and CDR2: KGHDR, SFDVKD. The CDR3 DNA follows: TGTGCCACCAGTGATGTGCCGACAGCTTCCTACAATGAGCAGTTCTTC. Amino acid sequence: CATSDVPTASYNEQFF.

This clonotype has more than one count but fewer than ten. The chain carries TRBV19 and TRBJ1-2; tentative D call: TRBD1 (5 bases). Deletions cut 2 bases from V and 4 bases from J, with 23 bases between. The CDR3 runs to 18 residues. Germline CDR1 reads LNHDA; CDR2 reads SQIVND (reference sequence). The CDR3 sequence: CASSIRVSGGTLFYGYTF. The CDR3 DNA is TGTGCCAGTAGTATAAGGGTCAGTGGAGGGACCCTGTTCTATGGCTACACCTTC.

At least ten counts were recorded for this clonotype. V and J are TRBV2 and TRBJ1-1; 10 nucleotides agree with TRBD1. CDR3 length equals 13 residues. Germline assignment: CDR1 SNHLY and CDR2 FYNNEI. V lost 8 bases and J lost 0; bases outside the gene matches: 0. CDR3 in amino acids: CASGTGVNTEAFF. CDR3 in DNA: TGTGCCAGCGGGACAGGGGTGAACACTGAAGCTTTCTTT.

This clonotype was detected ten times or more. The V and J genes are TRBV12-3 or TRBV12-4 and TRBJ2-3, with TRBD2 matching over 7 bases. The CDR3 runs 15 residues. Trimming removed 6 bases from V and 0 bases from J; junction bases left unmatched: 6. CDR3 residues: CASSPGTISTDTQYF. CDR3 DNA: TGTGCCAGCAGCCCCGGGACTATAAGCACAGATACGCAGTATTTT.

This clonotype was detected a few times. The chain has TRBV5-6 and TRBJ1-1; a possible D gene is TRBD1 (5 bases). V dropped 2 bases and J dropped 8 bases, with 13 bases sitting between them. The CDR3 consists of 13 residues. CDR1 is SGHDT, CDR2 YYEEEE, per germline. Here the CDR3 reads CASSLRGSKEAFF. CDR3 DNA: TGTGCCAGCAGCTTAAGGGGTTCCAAGGAAGCTTTCTTT.

In this sample, this clonotype turned up a few times. The chain joins TRBV11-2 to TRBJ2-7, with D unclear. Germline V gene sequence: CDR1 SGHAT, CDR2 FQNNGV. CDR3 size: 14 residues. Trimming took 1 base from V and 3 from J, leaving 10 bases between them. CDR3 in DNA: TGTGCCAGCAGCTTAGCGAGTGCTAACTACGAGCAGTACTTC. Its protein product is CASSLASANYEQYF.

The chain is built from TRBV10-3 and TRBJ2-5; D is undetermined. Per the germline V gene, CDR1 is ENHRY and CDR2 is SYGVKD. This CDR3 has 14 residues. Trimming shortened V by 4 bases and J by 2 bases, and 11 bases separated the two germline ends. CDR3 coding DNA: TGTGCCATCAGTGGCTCGGGTCAACAAGAGACCCAGTACTTC. This codes for CAISGSGQQETQYF.

This clonotype came up many times. The rearrangement uses TRBV30 and TRBJ1-1, with a possible D match to TRBD1 (6 bases). The V end lost 4 bases, the J end lost 2 bases, and 17 bases lay between the germline ends. CDR3 length: 15 amino acids. CDR1 is GTSNPN, CDR2 SVGIG, per germline (reference sequence). The CDR3 spells CAWTHPDRFNTEAFF. DNA of the CDR3: TGTGCCTGGACGCACCCGGACAGATTTAACACTGAAGCTTTCTTT.

This clonotype has a handful of counts. The CDR3 DNA reads as TGCGCCAGCAGCCGCGGGACAGCTAATGAAAAACTGTTTTTT. Translating gives CASSRGTANEKLFF. The chain links TRBV4-1 to TRBJ1-4; 7 bases are a match to TRBD1. The length of the CDR3 is 14 residues. CDR1 MGHRA and CDR2 YSYEKL come from the germline V gene. Trimming took 4 bases from V and 3 from J; bases not matched to a gene: 2.

The chain couples TRBV5-1 to TRBJ2-5, with a weak D call TRBD1 (6 bases). Germline CDR1 reads SGHRS; CDR2 reads YFSETQ. V was pared by 10 bases and J by 4 bases, with 26 bases between. This CDR3 contains 16 residues. The CDR3 DNA reads TGCGCCGGCAACCCCGGGACACCGTGGGACGGAGAGACCCAGTACTTC. Residues: CAGNPGTPWDGETQYF. Full variable domain (rest looked up from reference TRBV5-1 and TRBJ2-5): KAGVTQTPRYLIKTRGQQVTLSCSPISGHRSVSWYQQTPGQGLQFLFEYFSETQRNKGNFPGRFSGRQFSNSRSEMNVSTLELGDSALYLCAGNPGTPWDGETQYFGPGTRLLVL.

The chain couples TRBV11-2 to TRBJ1-5; D might be TRBD1 (5 bases). V dropped 8 bases and J dropped 0 bases, with 8 bases sitting between them. Per germline, CDR1 SGHAT and CDR2 FQNNGV. The CDR3 has 13 residues. CDR3 in DNA: TGTGCCAGCGGGCAGGGTAGCAATCAGCCCCAGCATTTT. This translates into CASGQGSNQPQHF.

This clonotype was detected a few times. The rearrangement uses TRBV14 and TRBJ2-1; no reliable D call. CDR3 length: 13 amino acids. CDR1 and CDR2 from the germline V gene are SGHDN and FVKESK. V was clipped by 1 base and J by 10 bases, with 11 bases between them. The CDR3 reads CASSQVRLGEQFF. As DNA, the CDR3 is TGTGCCAGCAGCCAAGTTAGGTTAGGGGAGCAGTTCTTC.

This clonotype was observed many times. The rearrangement links TRBV28 to TRBJ2-3, with 13 nucleotides matching TRBD2. The ends lost 3 bases at V and 6 bases at J; junction bases unmatched: 3. Germline-derived CDR1 and CDR2 are MDHEN and SYDVKM. This CDR3 region has 15 residues. CDR3 sequence: CASSFTSGRVDTQYF. Here the CDR3 DNA reads TGTGCCAGCAGTTTTACTAGCGGGAGGGTCGATACGCAGTATTTT.

The table lists this clonotype with many counts. The J gene is TRBJ1-2, the V gene TRBV28; perhaps TRBD1 as D (6 bases). This CDR3 has 14 residues. V lost 6 bases and J 4 bases, leaving 15 bases between the germline ends. Per germline, CDR1 MDHEN and CDR2 SYDVKM. The CDR3 nucleotides are TGTGCCAGCAGGGTACAGGGAGGAAGCTATGGCTACACCTTC. Amino acids: CASRVQGGSYGYTF.

This clonotype was observed at least ten times. The gene calls are TRBV30 and TRBJ1-1; D is uncertain. Trimming shortened V by 0 bases and J by 0 bases, and 8 bases separated the two germline ends. Germline V gene data show CDR1 as GTSNPN and CDR2 as SVGIG (reference sequence). The CDR3 loop spans 14 amino acids. CDR3 sequence reads: CAWSVTDLNTEAFF. The DNA of the CDR3 is TGTGCCTGGAGTGTAACCGACCTGAACACTGAAGCTTTCTTT.

This clonotype has only a few counts. V and J are TRBV11-2 and TRBJ2-7, with D possibly being TRBD1 (5 bases). The CDR3 has 16 amino acids. Germline V gene sequence: CDR1 SGHAT, CDR2 FQNNGV. V lost 0 bases to trimming and J lost 2 bases, with 14 bases between them. CDR3 sequence: CASSLDSGRIPYEQYF. CDR3 nucleotide sequence: TGTGCCAGCAGCTTAGATTCAGGGCGGATACCCTACGAGCAGTACTTC. Full variable domain (outside the CDR3, taken from reference TRBV11-2 and TRBJ2-7): EAGVAQSPRYKIIEKRQSVAFWCNPISGHATLYWYQQILGQGPKLLIQFQNNGVVDDSQLPKDRFSAERLKGVDSTLKIQPAKLEDSAVYLCASSLDSGRIPYEQYFGPGTRLTVT.

This clonotype was counted at least ten times. The chain joins TRBV28 to TRBJ1-5, with 12 bases that match TRBD1. CDR1 and CDR2 (germline): MDHEN, SYDVKM. Losses at the gene ends were 6 bases for V and 7 bases for J; bases not matched to a gene: 13. This CDR3 has 17 residues. The CDR3 DNA is TGTGCCAGCAGCAAAACCGGGACAGGGGGCAGGTGGCAGCCCCAGCATTTT. Translation gives CASSKTGTGGRWQPQHF.

This rearrangement joins TRBV29-1 to TRBJ1-1, with D maybe TRBD1 (5 bases). CDR1 and CDR2 from the germline V gene are SQVTM and ANQGSEA. The CDR3 is 13 residues long. The V and J ends lost 6 bases and 0 bases respectively, with 11 bases between them. This chain's CDR3 is CSVGLGMNTEAFF. The CDR3 nucleotides read TGCAGCGTGGGGCTGGGGATGAACACTGAAGCTTTCTTT.

This clonotype showed up just a few times. The rearrangement joins TRBV5-1 to TRBJ2-5; D is possibly TRBD1 or TRBD2 (6 bases each). CDR1 is SGHRS and CDR2 is YFSETQ in the germline V gene. V gave up 4 bases and J gave up 4 bases, with 14 bases separating them. The CDR3 extends over 14 amino acids. The CDR3 nucleotides read TGCGCCAGCAGCCAAGGCAGGGGAGGAGAGACCCAGTACTTC. Residues: CASSQGRGGETQYF.

This rearrangement joins TRBV5-1 to TRBJ2-3; possible D gene TRBD2, 6 bases. Germline CDR1 is SGHRS and CDR2 is YFSETQ. V lost 0 bases, J lost 14 bases, and 22 bases lay in between. This CDR3 has 15 residues. The CDR3 DNA reads TGCGCCAGCAGCTTGGATGAGGGTGGGAGGCCCCATCCGTATTTT. Translation gives CASSLDEGGRPHPYF. Combining the CDR3 with reference TRBV5-1 and TRBJ2-3 gives the whole variable domain KAGVTQTPRYLIKTRGQQVTLSCSPISGHRSVSWYQQTPGQGLQFLFEYFSETQRNKGNFPGRFSGRQFSNSRSEMNVSTLELGDSALYLCASSLDEGGRPHPYFGPGTRLTVL.

Many counts were recorded for this clonotype. The chain couples TRBV27 to TRBJ2-1, with D unclear. Between the trimmed V and J ends, which lost 6 bases and 2 bases, there was a span of 8 bases. Looked up from germline, CDR1 is MNHEY and CDR2 is SMNVEV (reference sequence). The CDR3 is made up of 13 amino acids. The CDR3 DNA is TGTGCCAGCAGCTACGCCGCCTACAATGAGCAGTTCTTC. As protein: CASSYAAYNEQFF.